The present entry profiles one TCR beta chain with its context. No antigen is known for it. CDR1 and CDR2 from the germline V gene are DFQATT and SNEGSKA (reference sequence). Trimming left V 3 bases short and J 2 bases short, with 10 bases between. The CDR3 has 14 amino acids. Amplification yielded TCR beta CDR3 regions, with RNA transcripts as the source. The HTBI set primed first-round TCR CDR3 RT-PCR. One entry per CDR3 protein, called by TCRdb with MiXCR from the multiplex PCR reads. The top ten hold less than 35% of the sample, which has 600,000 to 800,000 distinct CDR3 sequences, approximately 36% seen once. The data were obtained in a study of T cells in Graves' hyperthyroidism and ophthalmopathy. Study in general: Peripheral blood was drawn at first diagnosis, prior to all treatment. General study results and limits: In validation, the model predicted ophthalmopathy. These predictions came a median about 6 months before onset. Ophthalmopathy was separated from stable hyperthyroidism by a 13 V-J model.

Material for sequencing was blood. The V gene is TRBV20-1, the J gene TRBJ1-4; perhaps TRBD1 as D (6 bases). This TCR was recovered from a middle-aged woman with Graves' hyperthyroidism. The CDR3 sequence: CSARPGHTNEKLFF. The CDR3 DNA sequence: TGCAGTGCTAGGCCGGGACATACTAATGAAAAACTGTTTTTT.